A single sample gave rise to the 26 T cell receptor beta chains below, sequenced in a study of T cell repertoires in cytomegalovirus infection. TCRdb passed the reads through MiXCR, listing each CDR3 protein once. The top ten clones hold 2.5% to 3% of a sample with roughly 760,000 distinct CDR3 sequences, less than 40% of them seen once. Sequencing input: PBMCs. Source of these receptors: a human donor in good health (CMV status not recorded). Some clones in this sample may be carry-over from other donors' samples.

The V and J genes are TRBV20-1 and TRBJ1-5; 7 nucleotides match TRBD1. Germline assignment: CDR1 DFQATT and CDR2 SNEGSKA (reference sequence). This CDR3 has 18 amino acids. The junction had 18 bases not matched to a gene; V was cut back by 7 bases and J by 0 bases. The CDR3 spells CSVGILDREPYSNQPQHF. CDR3 sequence (DNA): TGCAGTGTCGGGATTTTAGACAGGGAACCCTATAGCAATCAGCCCCAGCATTTT.

The J gene is TRBJ2-3, the V gene TRBV11-2, with a tentative D call TRBD2 (6 bases). V lost 5 bases to trimming and J lost 6 bases, with 15 bases between them. The CDR3 is 14 amino acids. CDR1 SGHAT and CDR2 FQNNGV come from the germline V gene. CDR3 residues: CASSPGSPWDTQYF. DNA of the CDR3: TGTGCCAGCAGCCCCGGGAGCCCCTGGGATACGCAGTATTTT.

This chain uses TRBV19 with TRBJ1-1, with 8 bases lining up with TRBD1. Looked up from germline, CDR1 is LNHDA and CDR2 is SQIVND (reference sequence). V shed 5 bases and J 1 base; nucleotides not matched to a gene: 6. The CDR3 runs 15 residues. In DNA form, the CDR3 reads TGTGCCAGTAGTGACCCGGACAGGGAGAACACTGAAGCTTTCTTT. This encodes CASSDPDRENTEAFF.

A word on this clonotype: This could be a read error, since a much larger clone is one nucleotide away. This chain uses TRBV6-6 with TRBJ2-7; 10 positions agree with TRBD2. This CDR3 contains 16 residues. Germline V gives CDR1 MNHNY, CDR2 SVGAGI (reference sequence). CDR3 nucleotides: TGTGCCAGCAGTCGATCAGCGGGAGGGCCGGGCTACAAGCAGTACTTC. It encodes CASSRSAGGPGYKQYF.

The chain uses TRBV12-3 or TRBV12-4 and TRBJ2-2, with 8 positions matching TRBD1. V was clipped by 1 base and J by 6 bases; unmatched bases: 7. The CDR3 is 16 amino acids. The CDR3 loop is CASSLVRGHFAGELFF. CDR3 sequence (DNA): TGTGCCAGCAGTTTAGTCAGGGGGCATTTCGCCGGGGAGCTGTTTTTT.

This sequence joins TRBV28 and TRBJ1-6; 7 bases line up with TRBD1. The CDR3 is 13 amino acids. V gave up 7 bases and J gave up 7 bases; unmatched junction bases: 4. Germline values: CDR1 MDHEN, CDR2 SYDVKM. The CDR3 loop is CASITGANSPLHF. CDR3 nucleotides: TGTGCCAGCATTACAGGGGCCAATTCACCCCTCCACTTT.

This chain joins TRBV7-9 and TRBJ2-4, with TRBD2 identical over 7 bases. CDR1 and CDR2 (germline): SEHNR, FQNEAQ (reference sequence). The V segment lost 5 bases and the J segment 8 bases; nucleotides outside the gene matches: 9. The CDR3 totals 14 residues. The CDR3 region has the DNA TGTGCCAGCAGCCCTTGGGGGGGTGAGGACATTCAGTACTTC. Translation: CASSPWGGEDIQYF.

This chain links TRBV4-1 with TRBJ2-7; no firm D call. The V and J ends lost 0 bases and 7 bases respectively, with 10 bases between them. The CDR3 has 13 amino acids. Germline CDR1 reads MGHRA; CDR2 reads YSYEKL. CDR3 region: CASSQEVSREQYF. DNA for the CDR3: TGCGCCAGCAGCCAAGAAGTTAGTCGGGAGCAGTACTTC.

This rearrangement joins TRBV7-2 to TRBJ2-5, with TRBD1 as a possible D gene (6 bases). V dropped 5 bases and J dropped 4 bases, with 20 bases sitting between them. Germline lookup yields CDR1 SGHTA and CDR2 FQGNSA. This CDR3 region has 16 residues. The CDR3 nucleotides read TGTGCCAGCAGCGCCAGCCGGGACACGTTCGGAGAGACCCAGTACTTC. This gives the protein CASSASRDTFGETQYF.

As regards this clonotype: A much larger clone lies one base from this, so it may be a read error. V and J are TRBV6-5 and TRBJ1-2; D might be TRBD1 (6 bases). The CDR3 consists of 14 residues. V lost 4 bases, J lost 7 bases, and 16 bases lay in between. Germline CDR1 reads MNHEY; CDR2 reads SVGAGI. CDR3 DNA sequence: TGTGCCAGCAGTTCGATAGGGGGATCTTTTGGCTACACCTTC. It is translated as CASSSIGGSFGYTF.

This clonotype was detected ten times or more. CDR3 nucleotides: TGTGCCACCAGTGACCTAGGGGATACGCAGTATTTT. It specifies CATSDLGDTQYF. The chain has TRBV24-1 and TRBJ2-3; D gene ambiguous. V was pared by 4 bases and J by 6 bases, with 7 bases between. Germline CDR1 is KGHDR and CDR2 is SFDVKD. The CDR3 totals 12 residues.

V and J are TRBV20-1 and TRBJ1-5; no reliable D call. CDR1 is DFQATT and CDR2 is SNEGSKA in the germline V gene (reference sequence). V lost 2 bases to trimming and J lost 6 bases, with 20 bases between them. The CDR3 runs to 16 residues. CDR3 in DNA: TGCAGTGCTAGAATGCGGGAATGGTATTGGAGTCAGCCCCAGCATTTT. It translates to CSARMREWYWSQPQHF.

This clonotype was counted between two and nine times. The V call is TRBV4-2, the J call TRBJ2-7, with 7 nucleotides matching TRBD1. This CDR3 is built from 17 residues. CDR1 and CDR2 (germline): LGHNA, YNFKEQ. V shed 0 bases, J shed 3 bases, and the junction held 11 bases outside the gene matches. CDR3 nucleotide sequence: TGTGCCAGCAGCCAAGATAAGTCTGAGACAGGGATCTACGAGCAGTACTTC. Translating it yields CASSQDKSETGIYEQYF.

As DNA, the CDR3 is TGTGCCAGCAGTAAGGGACAGCGCGAAGAGACCCAGTACTTC. This sequence encodes CASSKGQREETQYF. The chain joins TRBV6-1 to TRBJ2-5; 7 bases align to TRBD1. This CDR3 contains 14 residues. After removal of 5 bases from V and 3 bases from J, the junction contained 6 bases not matched to a gene. CDR1 is MNHNS and CDR2 is SASEGT in the germline V gene.

This chain connects TRBV4-2 to TRBJ2-2; TRBD1 is a possible D gene (5 bases). The CDR3 is 18 residues long. Germline-derived CDR1 and CDR2 are LGHNA and YNFKEQ. V was pared by 0 bases and J by 4 bases, with 18 bases between. CDR3 loop: CASSQEPLQAALTGELFF. The CDR3 nucleotides read TGTGCCAGCAGCCAAGAGCCCCTACAGGCCGCTCTCACCGGGGAGCTGTTTTTT.

This clonotype was recorded a few times. This chain links TRBV7-2 with TRBJ1-6; D unresolved. The germline gives CDR1 SGHTA, CDR2 FQGNSA. The CDR3 runs to 16 residues. The ends were cut back, 1 base at V and 6 bases at J, with 13 bases in the middle. CDR3 nucleotide sequence: TGTGCCAGCAGCTTAGTTAGGGCGTTGGGTAATTCACCCCTCCACTTT. This translates into CASSLVRALGNSPLHF.

The sample holds a few counts of this clonotype. V usage is TRBV12-3 or TRBV12-4 and J usage is TRBJ1-3, with D tentatively TRBD1 (6 bases). This CDR3 region has 15 residues. Trimming shortened V by 0 bases and J by 2 bases, and 8 bases separated the two germline ends. This CDR3 reads CASSLAGGTGNTIYF. The CDR3 DNA reads TGTGCCAGCAGTTTAGCAGGGGGAACTGGAAACACCATATATTTT.

This clonotype has just a few counts. CDR3 amino acids: CASSLASSNSPLHF. The CDR3 nucleotides read TGTGCCAGCAGCCTGGCTTCCTCGAATTCACCCCTCCACTTT. The J gene is TRBJ1-6, the V gene TRBV5-4; no clear D. This CDR3 has 14 residues. Trimming removed 4 bases at V and 7 bases at J, with 12 bases between. Germline CDR1 is SGHNT and CDR2 is YYREEE (reference sequence).

This clonotype was picked up many times. The V and J genes are TRBV7-2 and TRBJ1-2, with no clear D. The germline V and J ends were trimmed by 4 bases and 4 bases, with 7 bases remaining between them. This CDR3 comprises 12 residues. Germline V gene data show CDR1 as SGHTA and CDR2 as FQGNSA. CDR3 DNA sequence: TGTGCCAGCAGCTCGGACGGCTATGGCTACACCTTC. This sequence encodes CASSSDGYGYTF. Full variable domain (remainder filled in from reference TRBV7-2 and TRBJ1-2): GAGVSQSPSNKVTEKGKDVELRCDPISGHTALYWYRQSLGQGLEFLIYFQGNSAPDKSGLPSDRFSAERTGGSVSTLTIQRTQQEDSAVYLCASSSDGYGYTFGSGTRLTVV.

This chain links TRBV24-1 with TRBJ2-1; 10 bases fit TRBD2. Trimming cost V 1 base and J 5 bases; bases outside gene matches: 10. Germline CDR1 is KGHDR and CDR2 is SFDVKD. The CDR3 consists of 18 residues. The CDR3 is CATSDFPRSGRADNEQFF. The CDR3, as DNA: TGTGCCACCAGTGATTTTCCCAGGAGCGGGAGGGCCGACAATGAGCAGTTCTTC.

In regard to this clonotype: The conserved phenylalanine or tryptophan is not found at the CDR3 terminus, so this likely reflects a read error. The chain joins TRBV19 to TRBJ2-4, with D possibly TRBD1 on 5 matching bases. From germline, CDR1 is LNHDA and CDR2 SQIVND (reference sequence). CDR3 length: 14 residues. Trimming took 3 bases from V and 8 from J, leaving 14 bases between them. CDR3 nucleotides: TGTGCCAGTAGTATCGGGCAGGGATGGGACATTCAGTACTCC. This gives the protein CASSIGQGWDIQYS.

This clonotype was recorded a few times. V and J are TRBV11-3 and TRBJ1-1, with a possible D match to TRBD1 (5 bases). Trimming cost V 3 bases and J 2 bases, with 13 bases left between them. CDR1 is SGHNT and CDR2 is YENEEA in the germline V gene. The length of the CDR3 is 15 residues. The CDR3 sequence: CASSLERDANTEAFF. CDR3 sequence (DNA): TGTGCCAGCAGCTTGGAGAGGGACGCAAACACTGAAGCTTTCTTT.

The V call is TRBV5-6, the J call TRBJ2-7; D perhaps matches TRBD2 (6 bases). Looked up from germline, CDR1 is SGHDT and CDR2 is YYEEEE. The CDR3 is made up of 14 amino acids. V gave up 4 bases and J gave up 2 bases, with 13 bases separating them. The CDR3 loop is CASSPGDWTYEQYF. The CDR3 DNA sequence: TGTGCCAGCAGCCCTGGGGACTGGACCTACGAGCAGTACTTC.

V usage is TRBV7-2 and J usage is TRBJ2-2; possible D gene TRBD2, 7 bases. The V end lost 4 bases, the J end lost 4 bases, and 19 bases lay between the germline ends. Germline V lookup: CDR1 SGHTA, CDR2 FQGNSA. The CDR3 is made up of 17 amino acids. The CDR3, as DNA: TGTGCCAGCAGCTACCCACTAGGGGGGGGAGGCACCGGGGAGCTGTTTTTT. Encoded protein: CASSYPLGGGGTGELFF.

V gene TRBV4-2 combines with J gene TRBJ1-6; no clear D gene. CDR1 is LGHNA, CDR2 YNFKEQ, per germline. The CDR3 extends over 14 amino acids. Trimming cost V 0 bases and J 16 bases, with 16 bases left between them. CDR3: CASSQDRVTGELHF. The CDR3 nucleotides read TGTGCCAGCAGCCAAGATAGGGTCACGGGAGAACTCCACTTT.

This clonotype has just a few counts. The gene calls are TRBV28 and TRBJ1-2; D ambiguous. CDR3 length: 13 residues. Per germline, CDR1 MDHEN and CDR2 SYDVKM. V was trimmed by 3 bases and J by 8 bases, leaving 13 bases between them. The CDR3 DNA reads TGTGCCAGCAGTTTCCCAGCTCCTTCCGGCTACACCTTC. This codes for CASSFPAPSGYTF.